These 17 T cell receptor beta chains came from one sample sequenced in a study of T and B cells in COVID-19 patients (dated by TCRdb to 2018 to 2020). The sample was run on an Illumina MiSeq. TRB rearrangements were amplified by multiplex PCR with BIOMED2 TRB-A/B primer pools. Starting from the raw public reads, TCRdb applied fastp trimming at Q25, assembled clones with MiXCR and retained in-frame beta chains. Records with the same CDR3 protein are collapsed into one entry carrying the most frequent genes and DNA. This sample holds some 4,100 distinct CDR3 sequences; 25% to 35% were observed only once. 40% to 45% of the sample belongs to the ten largest clones. TRB repertoires were amplified from 250-500 ng of genomic DNA extracted from blood. Sequenced input: blood. These receptors all come from a human donor with active COVID-19. The donor label of this sample is uncertain.

This clonotype was seen repeatedly, ten times or more. The chain recombines TRBV6-1 with TRBJ2-1; 9 nucleotides agree with TRBD2. Trimming took 1 base from V and 8 from J; bases not matched to a gene: 6. Germline loops: CDR1 MNHNS, CDR2 SASEGT. CDR3 size: 15 residues. The CDR3 DNA follows: TGTGCCAGCAGTGAAGGGGGTAGCGGGGGTGATGAGCAGTTCTTC. Protein product: CASSEGGSGGDEQFF.

This clonotype is medium-sized (0.01 to 0.1%). This rearrangement joins TRBV27 to TRBJ1-6, with unresolved D. Germline CDR1 reads MNHEY; CDR2 reads SMNVEV (reference sequence). V was cut by 2 bases and J by 5 bases, with 7 bases left in between. This CDR3 spans 14 amino acids. The CDR3 is CASSLRENNSPLHF. The CDR3 DNA reads as TGTGCCAGCAGTTTACGGGAGAATAATTCACCCCTCCACTTT.

In this sample, this clonotype is medium-sized. This chain joins TRBV5-6 and TRBJ2-6, with TRBD1 identical over 11 bases. CDR3 size: 17 residues. After removal of 2 bases from V and 0 bases from J, the junction contained 1 base not matched to a gene. The germline V gene encodes CDR1 SGHDT and CDR2 YYEEEE. CDR3 protein: CASSLGTGGSGANVLTF. Written as DNA, the CDR3 is TGTGCCAGCAGCTTAGGGACAGGGGGCTCTGGGGCCAACGTCCTGACTTTC.

By proportion, this clonotype is medium-sized. The chain employs TRBV19 and TRBJ2-5; 12 bases fit TRBD1. Germline V gene lookup returns CDR1 LNHDA and CDR2 SQIVND (reference sequence). The V gene end was trimmed by 6 bases and the J gene end by 5 bases; junction bases not matched to a gene: 7. The CDR3 runs to 15 residues. The CDR3 region has the DNA TGTGCCAGTAGCGACGGGACAGGGGGCTTGGAGACCCAGTACTTC. This codes for CASSDGTGGLETQYF.

This clonotype is medium-sized within its sample. V gene TRBV12-3 or TRBV12-4 combines with J gene TRBJ2-7, with 10 positions matching TRBD2. This CDR3 is 16 amino acids long. J gave up 4 bases and V 5 bases, and 11 bases lay outside the gene matches. This chain's CDR3 is CASSPKRGGLMYEQYF. CDR3 nucleotides: TGTGCCAGCAGTCCAAAGCGGGGGGGCCTGATGTACGAGCAGTACTTC.

This clonotype qualifies as medium-sized. The chain combines TRBV5-4 with TRBJ2-2, with 12 nucleotides matching TRBD2. Germline CDR1 and CDR2: SGHNT and YYREEE (reference sequence). Losses at the gene ends were 0 bases for V and 2 bases for J; bases not matched to a gene: 2. The CDR3 is 17 residues long. CDR3: CASSLELAGGNTGELFF. In DNA, the CDR3 is TGTGCCAGCAGCTTGGAACTAGCGGGGGGAAACACCGGGGAGCTGTTTTTT.

This chain links TRBV6-2 or TRBV6-3 with TRBJ1-1, with TRBD1 identical over 8 bases. J lost 6 bases, V lost 0 bases, and 6 bases had no gene match. Germline values: CDR1 MNHEY, CDR2 SVGEGT. This CDR3 is 15 amino acids long. DNA of the CDR3: TGTGCCAGCAGTTACTCTAGGACAGGGTTGGCTGAAGCTTTCTTT. Translating it yields CASSYSRTGLAEAFF.

The chain carries TRBV13 and TRBJ2-7; 7 bases fit TRBD2. The CDR3 runs 14 residues. The junction had 6 bases not matched to a gene; V was cut back by 4 bases and J by 3 bases. Germline V gene data show CDR1 as PRHDT and CDR2 as FYEKMQ (reference sequence). The CDR3: CASSSWGGGYEQYF. The DNA for the CDR3 is TGTGCCAGCAGCTCGTGGGGGGGGGGCTACGAGCAGTACTTC.

By frequency in the sample, this clonotype is medium-sized. The chain employs TRBV19 and TRBJ1-6; weak D call: TRBD1 (5 bases). V shed 5 bases and J shed 9 bases, with 14 bases lying between them. The CDR3 covers 14 residues. The germline CDR1 and CDR2 sequences are LNHDA and SQIVND (reference sequence). The CDR3 DNA is TGTGCCAGTAGTGGGGGTCGGGGTGGTTCACCCCTCCACTTT. This sequence encodes CASSGGRGGSPLHF.

The rearrangement joins TRBV19 to TRBJ1-2; 9 bases map to TRBD1. With 5 bases clipped from V and 2 bases from J, the junction kept 3 bases outside the gene matches. Germline V lookup: CDR1 LNHDA, CDR2 SQIVND (reference sequence). This CDR3 region has 14 residues. Here the CDR3 DNA reads TGTGCCAGTAGTTCGGGACAGGGAAACTATGGCTACACCTTC. Its protein is CASSSGQGNYGYTF.

This clonotype was found a few times. The chain combines TRBV6-4 with TRBJ1-5; D is unclear. V was shortened by 3 bases and J by 7 bases, with 10 bases between the two germline ends. Germline V lookup: CDR1 MRHNA, CDR2 SNTAGT. CDR3 length: 13 amino acids. CDR3 sequence reads: CASSDFLGQPQHF. The CDR3 nucleotides are TGTGCCAGCAGTGATTTCCTCGGACAGCCCCAGCATTTT.

Relative to its sample, this clonotype is medium-sized. As DNA, the CDR3 is TGTGCCAGTAGACCAAGAGGGGGGGGTGGCTACACCTTC. It codes for CASRPRGGGGYTF. The chain joins TRBV19 to TRBJ1-2, with D perhaps TRBD1 (6 bases). There are 13 residues in the CDR3. Deletions cut 6 bases from V and 7 bases from J, with 15 bases between. CDR1 and CDR2 from the germline V gene are LNHDA and SQIVND (reference sequence).

Sample share makes this clonotype medium-sized. The V call is TRBV5-1, the J call TRBJ2-2, with D perhaps assigned TRBD1 or TRBD2 (7 bases each). The CDR3 totals 15 residues. V lost 0 bases and J lost 6, with 12 bases in between. In germline, CDR1 is SGHRS, CDR2 YFSETQ. CDR3 protein: CASSLATGRAGELFF. CDR3 sequence (DNA): TGCGCCAGCAGCTTGGCGACAGGGAGGGCCGGGGAGCTGTTTTTT.

By proportion, this clonotype is medium-sized. The rearrangement uses TRBV7-6 and TRBJ2-3; 8 bases fit TRBD2. Germline V lookup: CDR1 SGHVS, CDR2 FNYEAQ. The junction had 11 bases not matched to a gene; V was cut back by 0 bases and J by 3 bases. The CDR3 is made up of 18 amino acids. The CDR3 protein is CASSLAPPGSGGTDTQYF. In DNA form, the CDR3 reads TGTGCCAGCAGCTTAGCTCCCCCCGGGAGCGGGGGAACAGATACGCAGTATTTT.

The gene calls are TRBV5-6 and TRBJ2-3; 8 nucleotides align to TRBD2. V lost 4 bases and J lost 6; bases outside the gene matches: 10. Germline V gene data show CDR1 as SGHDT and CDR2 as YYEEEE. The CDR3 totals 15 residues. In nucleotides, the CDR3 is TGTGCCAGCAGCGATCCGGGGACTAGTCTCGATACGCAGTATTTT. Its translation: CASSDPGTSLDTQYF. Full variable domain (remainder filled in from reference TRBV5-6 and TRBJ2-3): DAGVTQSPTHLIKTRGQQVTLRCSPKSGHDTVSWYQQALGQGPQFIFQYYEEEERQRGNFPDRFSGHQFPNYSSELNVNALLLGDSALYLCASSDPGTSLDTQYFGPGTRLTVL.

This clonotype is medium-sized in the sample. V usage is TRBV6-5 and J usage is TRBJ2-1; 8 bases agree with TRBD1. The germline gives CDR1 MNHEY, CDR2 SVGAGI. The CDR3 loop spans 16 amino acids. V shed 7 bases, J shed 2 bases, and the junction held 10 bases outside the gene matches. For the CDR3, the DNA is TGTGCCAGCACCAATGAAGCAGGGGGCGCCTACAATGAGCAGTTCTTC. Translating gives CASTNEAGGAYNEQFF.

This clonotype qualifies as medium-sized. The V call is TRBV19, the J call TRBJ2-4; 10 nucleotides agree with TRBD2. Germline lookup yields CDR1 LNHDA and CDR2 SQIVND (reference sequence). There are 14 residues in the CDR3. J was trimmed by 0 bases and V by 8 bases; bases with no gene match: 1. The CDR3 spells CASGLAAAKNIQYF. The CDR3 DNA reads as TGTGCCAGTGGACTAGCGGCAGCCAAAAACATTCAGTACTTC.